A selection of T cell receptor beta chains follows, all from one sample in a study of control samples from healthy donors and cancer patients. The assay was immunoSEQ multiplex PCR, and TCRdb's table has in-frame clones only and misses some. Counted here are tens of thousands of clones, around 87% occurring once; the ten biggest clones make up about a tenth. The sequenced material came from PBMCs. Receptor source: a woman in her fifties or sixties with lung cancer. Both conserved end residues are part of each CDR3. The D gene is left open where the match is weak. Clone size is shown for a subset of rows, as once, few, many or a class of expanded clone.

TRBV7-2	.	TRBJ2-5	TRBD1	CASNRDREQETQYF	TGTGCCAGCAACCGGGACAGGGAGCAAGAGACCCAGTACTTC
TRBV28	.	TRBJ2-5	TRBD2	CASMLAGQETQYF	TGTGCCAGCATGCTAGCGGGACAAGAGACCCAGTACTTC
TRBV28	.	TRBJ2-3	.	CASSLKRRTDTQYF	TGTGCCAGCAGTCTAAAGCGGAGGACAGATACGCAGTATTTT
TRBV27	.	TRBJ1-2	.	CASSLSPDTYGYTF	TGTGCCAGCAGTTTATCGCCGGACACTTATGGCTACACCTTC
TRBV19	.	TRBJ2-7	.	CASSESLSYEQYF	TGTGCCAGTAGTGAGTCTCTCTCCTACGAGCAGTACTTC
TRBV7-3	.	TRBJ2-2	.	CASSFLDTGELFF	TGTGCCAGCAGCTTTTTGGACACCGGGGAGCTGTTTTTT
TRBV19	once	TRBJ2-7	TRBD2	CASSQREVTYEQYF	TGTGCCAGTAGTCAGCGGGAGGTGACCTACGAGCAGTACTTC
TRBV30	.	TRBJ2-1	.	CAWSEYNEQFF	TGTGCCTGGAGTGAGTACAATGAGCAGTTCTTC
TRBV7-9	.	TRBJ2-1	TRBD1	CASRRGQTSYNEQFF	TGTGCCAGCAGACGGGGACAGACCTCCTACAATGAGCAGTTCTTC
TRBV30	.	TRBJ2-5	TRBD2	CAWRRGTSGWTQYF	TGTGCCTGGAGACGGGGGACTAGCGGGTGGACCCAGTACTTC
TRBV3-1/TRBV3-2	.	TRBJ1-1	.	CASSQEYRFNTEAFF	TGTGCCAGCAGCCAAGAGTACAGATTCAACACTGAAGCTTTCTTT
TRBV6-5	.	TRBJ2-7	.	CASRGGADEDYEQYF	TGTGCCAGCAGGGGCGGTGCCGACGAGGACTACGAGCAGTACTTC
TRBV2	once	TRBJ1-2	TRBD1	CASRAGGDGYTF	TGTGCCAGCAGGGCAGGGGGCGATGGCTACACCTTC
TRBV7-9	.	TRBJ1-2	.	CASSLEGQGSGYTF	TGTGCCAGCAGCTTAGAGGGCCAAGGCAGCGGCTACACCTTC
TRBV5-6	.	TRBJ2-7	.	CASSLDGRYEQYF	TGTGCCAGCAGCTTGGATGGTCGGTACGAGCAGTACTTC
TRBV28	.	TRBJ2-2	TRBD2	CASSLFPGLAVTGELFF	TGTGCCAGCAGTTTATTTCCGGGACTAGCGGTCACCGGGGAGCTGTTTTTT
TRBV19	.	TRBJ2-2	.	CASSIGRAGTGELFF	TGTGCCAGTAGTATCGGCCGGGCGGGGACCGGGGAGCTGTTTTTT
TRBV11-2	.	TRBJ1-3	.	CASSYSTSQGNTIYF	TGTGCCAGCAGCTATTCGACTTCTCAGGGAAACACCATATATTTT
TRBV11-2	few	TRBJ2-1	.	CASSPLGRANEQFF	TGTGCCAGCAGCCCCCTAGGGCGGGCGAATGAGCAGTTCTTC
TRBV3-1/TRBV3-2	few	TRBJ1-2	TRBD1	CASSIGQGDGYTF	TGTGCCAGCAGCATCGGACAGGGAGACGGCTACACCTTC
TRBV7-9	.	TRBJ1-5	.	CASSLLDQPQHF	TGTGCCAGCAGCTTATTAGATCAGCCCCAGCATTTT